Listed below are T cell receptor beta chains from one sample, sequenced in a study of blood T cell repertoires in COVID-19. Assay used: immunoSEQ multiplex PCR; TCRdb lists only in-frame clones, some missing. The data show some 220,000 clones, with about 79% seen just once and approximately 1.4% held by the top ten. What was sequenced was PBMCs or T cells enriched from blood (not recorded which). The receptors come from a woman in her 40s with acute COVID-19. CDR3s include the opening cysteine and the closing phenylalanine or tryptophan. D genes are given only for firm matches. Rows give clone size only sometimes, using once, few, many, or a class for an expanded clone.

D	size	V	J	CDR3	DNA
-	-	TRBV6-4	TRBJ2-1	CASSDHGGSSYNEQFF	TGTGCCAGCAGTGACCACGGCGGTAGCTCCTACAATGAGCAGTTCTTC
TRBD2	-	TRBV18	TRBJ2-4	CASSPRISGSGGNIQYF	TGTGCCAGCTCACCACGGATTAGCGGGAGCGGTGGAAACATTCAGTACTTC
-	once	TRBV18	TRBJ2-3	CASSLTTTDTQYF	TGTGCCAGCTCACTAACTACCACAGATACGCAGTATTTT
TRBD2	-	TRBV4-3	TRBJ2-1	CASSQEEGRGGDEQFF	TGCGCCAGCAGCCAAGAAGAGGGGCGGGGGGGCGATGAGCAGTTCTTC
-	-	TRBV19	TRBJ2-5	CASSMEGTQYF	TGTGCCAGTAGTATGGAGGGGACCCAGTACTTC
TRBD2	-	TRBV4-1	TRBJ2-7	CASSQGLGYEQYF	TGCGCCAGCAGCCAGGGACTAGGCTACGAGCAGTACTTC
-	-	TRBV7-3	TRBJ1-2	CASSLHGATDYGYTF	TGTGCCAGCAGCTTACATGGGGCTACGGACTATGGCTACACCTTC
TRBD1	few	TRBV5-1	TRBJ1-2	CASSSEPRGNYGYTF	TGCGCCAGCAGCTCGGAGCCCAGGGGGAACTATGGCTACACCTTC
TRBD1	-	TRBV5-6	TRBJ2-2	CASRHRQGGTGELFF	TGTGCCAGCAGACATAGACAGGGTGGCACCGGGGAGCTGTTTTTT
TRBD1	-	TRBV6-5	TRBJ2-1	CASSSQGVAYNEQFF	TGTGCCAGCAGCAGTCAGGGGGTGGCCTACAATGAGCAGTTCTTC
TRBD2	-	TRBV4-1	TRBJ2-3	CASSQPYTSGGPTDTQYF	TGCGCCAGCAGCCAACCCTACACTAGCGGGGGTCCGACAGATACGCAGTATTTT
-	-	TRBV4-1	TRBJ2-7	CASSQGVAGQGIYEQYF	TGCGCCAGCAGCCAAGGGGTTGCAGGGCAGGGGATCTACGAGCAGTACTTC
TRBD2	-	TRBV15	TRBJ2-7	CATSSHSTGTNYEQYF	TGTGCCACCAGCAGCCATTCTACCGGGACTAACTACGAGCAGTACTTC
-	once	TRBV28	TRBJ1-2	CASRTLPAGGYTF	TGTGCCAGCAGGACACTGCCCGCTGGCGGCTACACCTTC
-	few	TRBV7-9	TRBJ2-5	CASSLGSYRQETQYF	TGTGCCAGCAGCTTAGGTTCGTACAGACAAGAGACCCAGTACTTC
-	-	TRBV4-3	TRBJ1-5	CASSQDRLINQPQHF	TGCGCCAGCAGCCAAGATCGACTCATCAATCAGCCCCAGCATTTT
TRBD1	-	TRBV23-1	TRBJ1-5	CASSEGAGGTVQPQHF	TGCGCCAGCTCAGAAGGCGCAGGGGGCACGGTTCAGCCCCAGCATTTT
TRBD2	-	TRBV5-4	TRBJ2-3	CASSLISGGVGDTQYF	TGTGCCAGCAGCTTGATCTCGGGGGGGGTAGGAGATACGCAGTATTTT
-	-	TRBV20-1	TRBJ1-3	CSAPSPGTIYF	TGCAGTGCCCCTAGCCCAGGCACCATATATTTT
-	-	TRBV18	TRBJ2-7	CASSLSRGLGSEQYF	TGTGCCAGCTCACTTTCTAGGGGACTCGGGAGCGAGCAGTACTTC
-	few	TRBV19	TRBJ1-5	CATLPAGARNQPQHF	TGTGCCACCCTACCTGCAGGGGCCCGCAATCAGCCCCAGCATTTT
TRBD2	few	TRBV7-2	TRBJ2-2	CASSAGTSGNTGELFF	TGTGCCAGCAGCGCCGGGACTAGCGGTAACACCGGGGAGCTGTTTTTT
TRBD2	-	TRBV3-1/TRBV3-2	TRBJ2-2	CASSQASGGTGELFF	TGTGCCAGCAGCCAAGCCAGCGGGGGCACCGGGGAGCTGTTTTTT
-	many	TRBV6-2/TRBV6-3	TRBJ1-5	CASSRTGNRYQPQHF	TGTGCCAGCAGCAGAACAGGGAATAGGTACCAGCCCCAGCATTTT
-	-	TRBV5-5	TRBJ1-2	CASSLEGSYGYTF	TGTGCCAGCAGCTTAGAGGGTAGCTATGGCTACACCTTC
-	-	TRBV19	TRBJ1-2	CASSIDKDYGYTF	TGTGCCAGTAGTATCGACAAGGACTATGGCTACACCTTC
-	once	TRBV7-2	TRBJ2-3	CASSFAEADTQYF	TGTGCCAGCAGCTTCGCCGAGGCAGATACGCAGTATTTT
-	-	TRBV30	TRBJ2-2	CAWRGVANTGELFF	TGTGCCTGGCGAGGCGTTGCGAACACCGGGGAGCTGTTTTTT
-	-	TRBV27	TRBJ2-2	CASSLRWATNTGELFF	TGTGCCAGCAGTTTAAGGTGGGCAACGAACACCGGGGAGCTGTTTTTT
-	-	TRBV7-8	TRBJ1-1	CASSRRGTEAFF	TGTGCCAGCAGCCGCCGGGGCACTGAAGCTTTCTTT
TRBD2	-	TRBV5-4	TRBJ2-2	CASSLGGGLAGTGELFF	TGTGCCAGCAGCTTGGGGGGTGGACTAGCGGGCACCGGGGAGCTGTTTTTT
TRBD1	-	TRBV9	TRBJ2-2	CASSVGQGLGELFF	TGTGCCAGCAGCGTAGGACAGGGATTGGGGGAGCTGTTTTTT